One and the same sample provided the 16 T cell receptor beta chains below, sequenced in a study of blood T cell repertoires in COVID-19. Profiled with immunoSEQ multiplex PCR; TCRdb holds only in-frame clones, not every one. The table lists under 100,000 clones, over 75% of them singletons. Sequenced input: peripheral blood. These receptors came from a human donor in a cohort sampled during active COVID-19.

This clone was observed a handful of times. This chain joins TRBV9 and TRBJ2-1; 11 bases line up with TRBD1. Per the germline V gene, CDR1 is SGDLS and CDR2 is YYNGEE. Trimming removed 3 bases from V and 5 bases from J; junction bases left unmatched: 4. CDR3 length equals 15 residues. CDR3 sequence reads: CASSGTGGEDNEQFF. In DNA form, the CDR3 reads TGTGCCAGCAGCGGGACAGGGGGCGAGGACAATGAGCAGTTCTTC.

The V gene is TRBV10-3, the J gene TRBJ1-1; 8 positions agree with TRBD1. The germline gives CDR1 ENHRY, CDR2 SYGVKD. The CDR3 sequence is 15 residues long. J was trimmed by 5 bases and V by 2 bases; bases with no gene match: 7. The CDR3 DNA reads as TGTGCCATCAGTGAGCTTACAGGGGGAAGGACTGAAGCTTTCTTT. It is translated as CAISELTGGRTEAFF.

This clone was found once. The CDR3 nucleotides are TGTGCCAGCAACCCCGGGAACACTGAAGCTTTCTTT. This gives the protein CASNPGNTEAFF. The V gene is TRBV6-5, the J gene TRBJ1-1; D ambiguous. CDR3 length equals 12 residues. Germline V lookup: CDR1 MNHEY, CDR2 SVGAGI. The V end was cut by 7 bases, the J end by 1 base, with 7 bases between.

The chain is built from TRBV5-1 and TRBJ2-3, with D perhaps TRBD2 (6 bases). The ends were cut back, 0 bases at V and 4 bases at J, with 9 bases in the middle. The CDR3 runs 14 residues. Looked up from germline, CDR1 is SGHRS and CDR2 is YFSETQ. The CDR3 nucleotides are TGCGCCAGCAGCTTGGCCGGGGAGGCAGATACGCAGTATTTT. It yields the protein CASSLAGEADTQYF.

On this clone itself: Compared with germline, one end of the junction differs, possibly owing to a read error. This chain uses TRBV7-7 with TRBJ2-1; the D gene is possibly TRBD1 (5 bases). Germline CDR1 SSHAT, CDR2 FNYEAQ (reference sequence). The CDR3 spans 13 residues. CDR3 protein: CASSLARDSEQFF. The CDR3 DNA follows: TGTGCTAGCAGCTTAGCCAGAGACAGTGAGCAGTTCTTC.

In its sample, this clone was seen a few times. V usage is TRBV11-3 and J usage is TRBJ2-1; 7 bases map to TRBD2. The ends lost 3 bases at V and 5 bases at J; junction bases unmatched: 7. The CDR3 has 15 residues. Germline values: CDR1 SGHNT, CDR2 YENEEA. This CDR3 is CASSFTPRGNNEQFF. The CDR3 DNA reads as TGTGCCAGCAGCTTCACCCCGCGGGGGAACAATGAGCAGTTCTTC.

The rearrangement joins TRBV7-9 to TRBJ1-1, with D possibly TRBD1 on 5 matching bases. This CDR3 comprises 15 residues. Germline CDR1 SEHNR, CDR2 FQNEAQ (reference sequence). V was pared by 1 base and J by 1 base, with 10 bases between. The CDR3 DNA is TGTGCCAGCAGCTTAGTAGGGGCCGGGAACACTGAAGCTTTCTTT. Its translation is CASSLVGAGNTEAFF.

V is TRBV28 and J is TRBJ1-1, with 7 bases identical to TRBD1. This CDR3 is built from 15 residues. From germline, CDR1 is MDHEN and CDR2 SYDVKM. Trimming removed 6 bases from V and 2 bases from J; junction bases left unmatched: 9. For the CDR3, the DNA is TGTGCCAGCAGCTACTGGGACAGACTTAACACTGAAGCTTTCTTT. It encodes CASSYWDRLNTEAFF.

V is TRBV2 and J is TRBJ2-3; the D is unclear. CDR3 size: 14 residues. Germline CDR1 reads SNHLY; CDR2 reads FYNNEI. With 7 bases removed from V and 1 base from J, the gap between germline ends came to 12 bases. The CDR3 region has the DNA TGTGCCAGCAACGAGCTGATTGGCACAGATACGCAGTATTTT. This translates into CASNELIGTDTQYF.

A few counts support this clone. The chain links TRBV19 to TRBJ2-7, with 8 bases aligning to TRBD2. The junction had 0 bases not matched to a gene; V was cut back by 3 bases and J by 2 bases. There are 13 residues in the CDR3. The germline CDR1 and CDR2 sequences are LNHDA and SQIVND (reference sequence). The CDR3 reads CASSIGGAYEQYF. CDR3 in DNA: TGTGCCAGTAGTATCGGGGGGGCCTACGAGCAGTACTTC. The full variable domain, in which reference TRBV19 and TRBJ2-7 provide the parts outside the CDR3, is DGGITQSPKYLFRKEGQNVTLSCEQNLNHDAMYWYRQDPGQGLRLIYYSQIVNDFQKGDIAEGYSVSREKKESFPLTVTSAQKNPTAFYLCASSIGGAYEQYFGPGTRLTVT.

The chain has TRBV5-4 and TRBJ2-6; a weak D match, TRBD2 (8 bases). V gave up 3 bases and J gave up 1 base, with 17 bases separating them. Germline V gene sequence: CDR1 SGHNT, CDR2 YYREEE (reference sequence). The CDR3 sequence is 18 residues long. This chain's CDR3 is CASSSPGGGISGANVLTF. CDR3 DNA: TGTGCCAGCAGCTCCCCGGGAGGGGGCATATCTGGGGCCAACGTCCTGACTTTC.

The V gene is TRBV7-2, the J gene TRBJ2-7; the match to TRBD1 covers 9 bases. The length of the CDR3 is 17 residues. CDR1 is SGHTA, CDR2 FQGNSA, per germline. Losses at the gene ends were 1 base for V and 6 bases for J; bases not matched to a gene: 13. CDR3 residues: CASSLGRGTGRIGEQYF. DNA of the CDR3: TGTGCCAGCAGCTTAGGGAGGGGGACAGGGCGCATCGGCGAGCAGTACTTC.

V is TRBV6-4 and J is TRBJ1-5; D not certain. Trimming stripped 4 bases from V and 7 bases from J, with 11 bases between. The germline gives CDR1 MRHNA, CDR2 SNTAGT. The CDR3 length is 13 residues. The CDR3 nucleotides read TGTGCCAGCAGTGTATTGTTCGGGCAGCCCCAGCATTTT. Protein product: CASSVLFGQPQHF.

V gene TRBV3-1 (or the pseudogene TRBV3-2) combines with J gene TRBJ1-1, with 7 bases matching TRBD1. Germline trimming cut 7 bases from V and 3 bases from J; bases unmatched to any gene: 5. Germline-derived CDR1 and CDR2 are LGHDT and YNNKEL (reference sequence). CDR3 size: 13 residues. This CDR3 reads CASKGARDTEAFF. The CDR3 nucleotides are TGTGCCAGCAAGGGGGCGCGAGACACTGAAGCTTTCTTT.

CDR3 nucleotide sequence: TGTGCCAGCAGTTACTCCTTTGAGGGGGCCTACGAGCAGTACTTC. It codes for CASSYSFEGAYEQYF. The chain recombines TRBV6-2 or TRBV6-3 with TRBJ2-7, with D perhaps TRBD1 (6 bases). There are 15 residues in the CDR3. The germline V gene has CDR1 MNHEY and CDR2 SVGEGT. V was clipped by 0 bases and J by 2 bases, with 11 bases between them.

This chain links TRBV18 with TRBJ1-1, with a possible D match to TRBD1 (5 bases). The CDR3 runs to 15 residues. CDR1 is KGHSH and CDR2 is LQKENI in the germline V gene. V was shortened by 1 base and J by 2 bases, with 11 bases between the two germline ends. The CDR3 nucleotides read TGTGCCAGCTCACCACAGAGGACACCTAACACTGAAGCTTTCTTT. Protein product: CASSPQRTPNTEAFF.